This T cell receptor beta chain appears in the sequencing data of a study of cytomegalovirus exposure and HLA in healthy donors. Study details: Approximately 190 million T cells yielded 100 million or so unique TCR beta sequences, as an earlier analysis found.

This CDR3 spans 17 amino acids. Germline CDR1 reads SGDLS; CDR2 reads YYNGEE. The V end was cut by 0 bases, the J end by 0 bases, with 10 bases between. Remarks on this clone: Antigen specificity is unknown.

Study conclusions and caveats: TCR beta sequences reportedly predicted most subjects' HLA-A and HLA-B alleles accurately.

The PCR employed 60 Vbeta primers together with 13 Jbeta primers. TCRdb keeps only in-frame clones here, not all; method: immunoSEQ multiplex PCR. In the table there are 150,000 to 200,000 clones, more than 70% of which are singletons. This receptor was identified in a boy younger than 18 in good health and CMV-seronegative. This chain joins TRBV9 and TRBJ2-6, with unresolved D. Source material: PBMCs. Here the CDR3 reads CASSVEAYNSGANVLTF. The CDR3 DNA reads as TGTGCCAGCAGCGTAGAAGCTTATAACTCTGGGGCCAACGTCCTGACTTTC.